Following are 6 T cell receptor beta chains from one sample sequenced in a study of blood T cells in healthy people across ages (dated by TCRdb to about 2015). To prepare the library, 5' RACE was applied. TCRdb shows the sequencer as Illumina HiSeq 2500. A second PCR of roughly 7 to 11 cycles was run with a J-beta primer mix and a sample-barcoded 5' primer. TCRdb applied fastp at Q25 and MiXCR to the public reads, then kept only in-frame beta chains. Records with the same CDR3 protein are collapsed into one entry carrying the most frequent genes and DNA. Present in this sample are 600,000 or so distinct CDR3 sequences, around half of which were seen just once. Of the sample, roughly 24% is held by the ten largest clones. Sequences were obtained from blood. Receptors were obtained from a man older than 75 in good health.

CDR3 amino acids: CSASLLAEAFF. The CDR3 DNA reads TGCAGTGCTAGCTTGTTAGCTGAAGCTTTCTTT. This chain links TRBV20-1 with TRBJ1-1; D remains ambiguous. Per germline, CDR1 DFQATT and CDR2 SNEGSKA (reference sequence). V was pared by 3 bases and J by 6 bases, with 8 bases between. The CDR3 covers 11 residues.

This clonotype was seen only a few times. CDR3 region: CASSSGEGGEQYF. The CDR3 DNA reads TGTGCCAGCAGTTCCGGGGAGGGGGGCGAGCAGTACTTC. The genes are TRBV12-3 or TRBV12-4 and TRBJ2-7; D possibly corresponds to TRBD2 (7 bases). V lost 4 bases and J 6 bases, leaving 13 bases between the germline ends. The CDR3 runs 13 residues.

The genes are TRBV30 and TRBJ2-7; 11 bases align to TRBD1. V lost 1 base to trimming and J lost 4 bases; unmatched junction nucleotides: 6. In germline, CDR1 is GTSNPN, CDR2 SVGIG (reference sequence). This CDR3 spans 15 amino acids. As DNA, the CDR3 is TGTGCCTGGAGTGACCGGGACAGGGGGTGGTACGAGCAGTACTTC. Its protein is CAWSDRDRGWYEQYF.

Notes on this clonotype: The junction departs from the called germline gene at one end, perhaps through a read error. The rearrangement uses TRBV6-5 and TRBJ2-1, with unresolved D. In germline, CDR1 is MNHEY, CDR2 SVGAGI. The CDR3 extends over 14 amino acids. The CDR3 bases are TGTGCCAGCAGTCACTCGATCAGCAACAATGAGCAGTTCTTC. This codes for CASSHSISNNEQFF.

This clonotype was counted only a few times. The J gene is TRBJ2-7, the V gene TRBV28; TRBD1 agrees at 7 bases. Germline V gene lookup returns CDR1 MDHEN and CDR2 SYDVKM. The CDR3 totals 14 residues. The junction had 7 bases not matched to a gene; V was cut back by 6 bases and J by 2 bases. CDR3 sequence (DNA): TGTGCCAGCAGCCTACCGGGACAGCCCTACGAGCAGTACTTC. It is translated as CASSLPGQPYEQYF.

J is TRBJ2-1 and V is TRBV6-2 or TRBV6-3, with TRBD2 matching 8 bases. The last part of the DNA fits TRBJ2-7 better; the J call may be wrong. The CDR3 extends over 16 amino acids. In germline, CDR1 is MNHEY, CDR2 SVGEGT. CDR3 loop: CASSYSGTRGYNEQYF. As DNA, the CDR3 is TGTGCCAGCAGTTACTCCGGGACTAGGGGCTACAATGAGCAGTACTTC.